Sequencing of this T cell receptor beta chain was carried out in a study of shared clonotypes between healthy human individuals (dated by TCRdb to the early 2020s). Some background on the complete study: Three men and a couple of women, aged 18 to 49 years, made up the cohort. Different laboratories and diverse techniques were used to prepare libraries and sequence TCR repertoires, to increase sequencing depth and limit assay-specific biases. The study deeply sequenced blood TCR repertoires of about 5 healthy adults to estimate repertoire size and the extent of clonotype sharing between individuals. Each donor's leukapheresis produced roughly between roughly 0.94 and 9.5 billion PBMCs. For each donor, CD4 naive and CD4 memory were each given three plates, CD8 naive was given two plates, and CD8 memory was given one plate.

The donors were healthy, HIV-negative adults with no recently reported acute infections or vaccinations. Every donor was a Caucasian adult living in Nashville, Tennessee, USA. CD8 memory samples consisted of magnetically selected CD45RO+ cells combined with CCR7-negative CD45RA+ effector memory (TemRA) cells. Blood was collected by leukapheresis, and PBMCs were isolated by Ficoll-Histopaque density gradient centrifugation and then cryopreserved in liquid nitrogen vapor phase. Analytical flow cytometry was used to check the purity and quantity of each magnetically sorted T cell population. Genomic DNA was isolated from each sorted fraction and quantified by UV absorbance on a Nanodrop 2000c. Using the deep immunoSEQ assay, multiplex PCR amplified TCR CDR3 regions from genomic DNA. For each cell subset, the extracted genomic DNA was distributed evenly across all wells of several immunoSEQ 96-well plates, and each plate served as one replicate. For sorted subsets, roughly 190 ng of genomic DNA, equivalent to 30,000 or so T cell genomes, went into each replicate PCR. The purified libraries were quantified using a Qubit 3.0 fluorometer, sized with a Bioanalyzer 2100, and then quantified again using the KAPA Library Quantification kit. Every immunoSEQ 96-well plate was sequenced on a dedicated single-read 150-cycle Illumina NextSeq 550 flow cell. The original methods were these. Because the immunoSEQ output held only junctional sequences and lacked quality scores, the filtering could not match the filtering applied to full-length reads. Sequences were annotated with PyIR, a Python wrapper for IgBLAST v1.9, and V/J genes and CDR3 were assigned using IMGT germline references. Reads with weak V/J assignments (E-value above 1e-6), missing CDR3, stop codons, out-of-frame junctions, or ambiguous translated residues were removed. V3J clonotypes were defined as sequences sharing an identical inferred V gene, J gene, and CDR3 amino acid sequence. The percentage overlap between two repertoires was calculated by dividing the number of shared unique clonotypes by the size of the smaller repertoire. Richness of each repertoire was evaluated using RTK rarefaction, the Chao1 estimator, and Recon v2.1 estimates of unobserved clonotypes. OLGA was used to compute generation probabilities for all TCRbeta clonotypes that the gDNA method yielded from a few donors. The clones in this table, taken by TCRdb from immuneACCESS, are in-frame only. Not every clone is retained; where verified, under half of the shortfall comes from an unresolved V gene, and the cause of the rest is unknown. The DNA gave D and trimming, while V, J and clone size come from that table. This sample has hundreds of thousands of clones in its table, and just over 95% of those were observed once. The leading ten clones occupy 0.25% to 0.35% of the sample.

Findings and caveats that apply to the study as a whole: Sampling was limited to blood, and TCR repertoires in tissue likely differ from TCR repertoires in blood. Larger estimated clonotype richness was generally found for naive subsets than for memory subsets. Pairwise subsampling indicated that sequencing depth was expected to affect the degree of clonotype sharing among donors. Even with the large sequencing depth, rarefaction of the sorted-subset datasets indicated that sequencing was incomplete. Higher generation probabilities were observed for clonotypes shared by all four sorted-subset donors than for non-shared clonotypes. The small number of donors limited the genetic and exposure-history diversity represented. When several donors were compared, the shared fraction of clonotypes was about 5% for naive CD4, approximately 3.5% for naive CD8, more than 2% for memory CD4, and 0.35% to 0.5% for memory CD8.

Counted from cysteine to phenylalanine, this CDR3 has 14 amino acids. This entry keeps only the CDR3 DNA: 42 bases, framed from base 1. The V end loses 0 bases and the J end loses 5 bases, and a stretch of 11 bases separates them. The germline V gene sets CDR1 to SGHRS and CDR2 to YFSETQ. Only one count was recorded for this clone. No antigen is known for it. Base qualities are not recorded, but no much larger clone differs from it by a single base. The sequence joins TRBV5-1 to TRBJ1-1; there is no confident call for the D gene. This receptor was obtained from a man under 40 in good health. Sequenced: memory CD8+ T cells sorted from blood. In the paper's terms, the cell subset or site label means: CD45RO+ cells pooled with CCR7-negative TemRA cells. The DNA reads TGCGCCAGCAGCTTGGCCGTCGGGGAGACTGAAGCTTTCTTT. It specifies CASSLAVGETEAFF.